This T cell receptor (beta chain) was profiled in a study of post-analysis software for immune sequencing data. Study-wide context: Several disease courses (relapsing-remitting, secondary progressive and progressive-relapsing) of multiple sclerosis were included. Study-wide results and limits: In patients, TRBV5-6, TRBV5-1 and TRBV20-1 belonged to five TRBV segments found more frequently than in controls. Compared against controls, patients with multiple sclerosis displayed significantly lower normalized Chao1 diversity. Strong co-clustering by F measure was evident for samples that had been prepared in the same batch.

CDR3 length: 12 amino acids. Trimming pared 3 bases from V and 3 bases from J, leaving 7 bases between. Germline lookup yields CDR1 DFQATT and CDR2 SNEGSKA (reference sequence). The TCR beta cDNA libraries contained unique molecular identifiers. It was from roughly 1.1 to 9.2 million T cells that about half a million cDNA molecules came. TCRdb re-derived calls from the PCR reads in MiXCR, one entry per CDR3 protein. The sample has hundreds of thousands of distinct CDR3 sequences, 25% to 30% seen once; the top ten hold 0.55% to 0.65%. As concerns this clonotype: Its antigen is as yet unknown.

The TCR comes from a girl between 10 and 17 years old with multiple sclerosis. J is TRBJ2-3 and V is TRBV20-1; D not certain. What was sequenced was blood. CDR3 bases: TGCAGTGCTAGCCCGTTTACAGATACGCAGTATTTT. This translates into CSASPFTDTQYF.